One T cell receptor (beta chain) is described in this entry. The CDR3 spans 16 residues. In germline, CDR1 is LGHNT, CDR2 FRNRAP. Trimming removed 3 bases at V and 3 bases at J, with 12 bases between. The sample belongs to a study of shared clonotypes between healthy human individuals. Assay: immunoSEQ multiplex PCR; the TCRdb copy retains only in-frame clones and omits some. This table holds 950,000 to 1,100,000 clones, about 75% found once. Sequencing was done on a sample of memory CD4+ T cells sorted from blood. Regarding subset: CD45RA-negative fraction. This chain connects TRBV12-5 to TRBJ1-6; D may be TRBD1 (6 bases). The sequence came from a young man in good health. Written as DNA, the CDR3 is TGTGCTAGTGGTTTTTCCCCGACAGGCTATAATTCACCCCTCCACTTT. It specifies CASGFSPTGYNSPLHF.